The entry below describes one TCR beta chain. Time point denoted: sample taken at primary tumor resection. Unsorted whole RNA samples from tumor, nontumor lung or frozen PBMC were sequenced. The donors, 72 patients with untreated early-stage non-small cell lung cancer, provided the samples. The data were obtained in a study of spatial heterogeneity in lung cancer. Study context: Detection of beta-chain sequences consistently exceeded that of alpha-chain sequences.

Each TCR cDNA molecule carried a unique molecular identifier. TCRdb fed the 5' RACE reads into MiXCR, producing one record per CDR3 protein. The table records roughly 36,000 distinct CDR3 sequences, around 5.8% of them present only once. The clonotype was recovered from a male donor with early-stage non-small cell lung cancer. The sample was PBMCs, taken at surgery.

DNA of the CDR3: TGCGCCAGCAGCCAAAGTCAGGGGGCAGGAGGGGCCAACGTCCTGACTTTC. Amino acids: CASSQSQGAGGANVLTF. This chain connects TRBV4-1 to TRBJ2-6; 8 bases are a match to TRBD1. V shed 2 bases, J shed 4 bases, and the junction held 7 bases outside the gene matches. The CDR3 has 17 amino acids. Germline lookup yields CDR1 MGHRA and CDR2 YSYEKL.